The 26 T cell receptor beta chains presented below share a single source sample, sequenced in a study of CXCR3-negative and CXCR3-positive naive CD8 T cells. The TRB cDNA libraries were prepared by 5' RACE with UMI labels. From its re-call of the 5' RACE reads, TCRdb lists each CDR3 protein once, without DNA. The sample holds some 130,000 distinct CDR3 sequences. The sequencing sample was made of naive CXCR3- CD8+ T cells from blood. Subset of the sample: CD45RO-CCR7+CD27+CD95- naive CD8+ T cells lacking CXCR3 (TNR3-). Receptor source: a human donor in good health. Some clones in this sample may be carry-over from other donors' samples.

The chain is built from TRBV14 and TRBJ2-4; TCRdb's D call, TRBD1, is unchecked because there is no DNA. Germline CDR1 and CDR2: SGHDN and FVKESK. The CDR3 is made up of 15 amino acids. CDR3 protein: CASPPLPVAKNIQYF.

The chain recombines TRBV3-1 with TRBJ2-7; the D gene TCRdb calls, TRBD2, cannot be checked with no DNA. This CDR3 spans 17 amino acids. CDR1 and CDR2 (germline): LGHDT, YNNKEL (reference sequence). This CDR3 reads CASSQGNSGSHPYEQYF.

CDR3 loop: CASSSGDQETQYF. V usage is TRBV5-6 and J usage is TRBJ2-5. CDR3 size: 13 residues. Germline V lookup: CDR1 SGHDT, CDR2 YYEEEE.

The V call is TRBV7-2, the J call TRBJ1-2; TCRdb lists TRBD1, though no DNA is available to test this call. The CDR3 has 13 residues. Germline CDR1 reads SGHTA; CDR2 reads FQGNSA. CDR3 amino acids: CASQGAVSRGYTF.

The chain recombines TRBV5-1 with TRBJ2-2; there is no DNA to check the TCRdb D call of TRBD2. The CDR3 loop spans 18 amino acids. Germline CDR1 reads SGHRS; CDR2 reads YFSETQ. The CDR3 here is CASSFLGVPPTNTGELFF.

The V and J genes are TRBV5-1 and TRBJ2-1; the D call of TRBD2 rests on TCRdb alone, since no DNA is present to check it. The CDR3 extends over 14 amino acids. The germline V gene encodes CDR1 SGHRS and CDR2 YFSETQ. CDR3 protein: CASSYSGVYNEQFF. The full variable domain, rest sourced from reference TRBV5-1 and TRBJ2-1, is KAGVTQTPRYLIKTRGQQVTLSCSPISGHRSVSWYQQTPGQGLQFLFEYFSETQRNKGNFPGRFSGRQFSNSRSEMNVSTLELGDSALYLCASSYSGVYNEQFFGPGTRLTVL.

V gene TRBV28 combines with J gene TRBJ2-7. Germline assignment: CDR1 MDHEN and CDR2 SYDVKM. This CDR3 spans 14 amino acids. This CDR3 reads CASSSRQTSYEQYF.

The chain uses TRBV19 and TRBJ1-4; the TCRdb call, TRBD1, lacks DNA for checking. CDR1 is LNHDA, CDR2 SQIVND, per germline (reference sequence). This CDR3 comprises 16 residues. This CDR3 reads CASSIQPQGANEKLFF.

V is TRBV18 and J is TRBJ2-7. CDR3 length: 14 residues. Germline V gives CDR1 KGHSH, CDR2 LQKENI. CDR3 in amino acids: CASSSTILAYEQYF.

The chain employs TRBV13 and TRBJ2-3; TCRdb outputs TRBD2, but without DNA this stays unchecked. The CDR3 is 14 amino acids. Germline V gives CDR1 PRHDT, CDR2 FYEKMQ (reference sequence). CDR3 residues: CASSLLGDRDTQYF.

V gene TRBV5-6 combines with J gene TRBJ2-3; the TRBD2 assignment by TCRdb is unverifiable without DNA. Germline V CDR1 and CDR2: SGHDT, YYEEEE. There are 12 residues in the CDR3. The chain's CDR3 is CASSLGRGGQYF.

The chain uses TRBV29-1 and TRBJ2-2; absent DNA, TCRdb's TRBD2 call cannot be checked. CDR1 is SQVTM and CDR2 is ANQGSEA in the germline V gene. This CDR3 has 17 amino acids. The CDR3 spells CSVEDETSGPNTGELFF.

The gene calls are TRBV5-1 and TRBJ1-1. Germline CDR1 and CDR2: SGHRS and YFSETQ. The CDR3 is 15 amino acids. The CDR3 reads CASSHGREFPTEAFF.

The chain links TRBV12-3 or TRBV12-4 to TRBJ2-3. The CDR3 contains 12 residues. The CDR3 sequence: CASSTSTDTQYF.

The chain is built from TRBV28 and TRBJ2-7; the D gene TCRdb calls, TRBD1, cannot be checked with no DNA. The CDR3 totals 16 residues. Germline lookup yields CDR1 MDHEN and CDR2 SYDVKM. CDR3 protein: CASTPTGQGSSYEQYF.

V is TRBV29-1 and J is TRBJ2-5; the TCRdb call, TRBD1, lacks DNA for checking. The CDR3 loop spans 16 amino acids. Per the germline V gene, CDR1 is SQVTM and CDR2 is ANQGSEA. The CDR3 protein is CSVTAPGQRGEETQYF.

The V gene is TRBV13, the J gene TRBJ2-1; the D call of TRBD2 rests on TCRdb alone, since no DNA is present to check it. From germline, CDR1 is PRHDT and CDR2 FYEKMQ (reference sequence). The CDR3 totals 14 residues. CDR3 sequence: CASSFGLAGGEQFF.

V and J are TRBV27 and TRBJ2-6; TCRdb selects TRBD1, and the lack of DNA leaves this call unchecked. There are 15 residues in the CDR3. CDR1 is MNHEY and CDR2 is SMNVEV in the germline V gene (reference sequence). The CDR3 sequence: CASSTVGVGANVLTF.

The chain joins TRBV5-1 to TRBJ2-7; absent DNA, TCRdb's TRBD1 call cannot be checked. The CDR3 loop spans 18 amino acids. Per germline, CDR1 SGHRS and CDR2 YFSETQ. CDR3 protein: CASSPGSMGTGATYEQYF.

J is TRBJ1-1 and V is TRBV28; TCRdb's D call, TRBD1, is unchecked because there is no DNA. There are 15 residues in the CDR3. The germline V gene has CDR1 MDHEN and CDR2 SYDVKM. The CDR3 loop reads CASSSPDRRDTEAFF.

The chain carries TRBV20-1 and TRBJ2-1; TCRdb's D call, TRBD2, is unchecked because there is no DNA. Germline lookup yields CDR1 DFQATT and CDR2 SNEGSKA (reference sequence). CDR3 length equals 12 residues. This CDR3 is CSASGLATEQFF.

This chain links TRBV29-1 with TRBJ2-7. Germline-derived CDR1 and CDR2 are SQVTM and ANQGSEA. CDR3 length: 14 residues. CDR3 in amino acids: CSVEVLDRSYEQYF.

The V gene is TRBV12-3 or TRBV12-4, the J gene TRBJ1-1. This CDR3 is 14 amino acids long. The CDR3 is CASSLGGKANEAFF.

CDR3 residues: CASSIGDTGELFF. This chain links TRBV19 with TRBJ2-2. The CDR3 extends over 13 amino acids. The germline V gene encodes CDR1 LNHDA and CDR2 SQIVND (reference sequence).

The chain carries TRBV5-1 and TRBJ2-1; TCRdb's D call of TRBD1 is untestable without DNA. This CDR3 has 19 amino acids. In germline, CDR1 is SGHRS, CDR2 YFSETQ. The chain's CDR3 is CASSSEQGAPGSSYNEQFF.

The rearrangement uses TRBV6-2 or TRBV6-3 and TRBJ2-1; no DNA is available, so the TRBD1 call from TCRdb remains unchecked. The CDR3 has 14 amino acids. Germline loops: CDR1 MNHEY, CDR2 SVGEGT. The CDR3 here is CASSSSGGWGEQFF.